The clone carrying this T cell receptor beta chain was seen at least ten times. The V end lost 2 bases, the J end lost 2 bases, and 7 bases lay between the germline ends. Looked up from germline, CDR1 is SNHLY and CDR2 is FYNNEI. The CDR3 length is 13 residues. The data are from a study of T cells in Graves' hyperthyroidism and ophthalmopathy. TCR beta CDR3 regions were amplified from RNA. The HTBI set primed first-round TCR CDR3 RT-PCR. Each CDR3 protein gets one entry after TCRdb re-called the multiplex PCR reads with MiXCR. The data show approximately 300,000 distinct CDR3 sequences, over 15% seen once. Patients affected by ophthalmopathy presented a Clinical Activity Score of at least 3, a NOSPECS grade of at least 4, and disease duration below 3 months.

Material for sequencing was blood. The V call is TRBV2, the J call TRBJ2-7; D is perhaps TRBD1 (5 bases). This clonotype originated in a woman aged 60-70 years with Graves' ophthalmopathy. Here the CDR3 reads CASSEPGTYEQYF. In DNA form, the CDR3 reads TGTGCCAGCAGTGAACCAGGGACCTACGAGCAGTACTTC.